Listed below are T cell receptor beta chains from one sample, sequenced in a study of blood T cell repertoires in COVID-19. The repertoire was sequenced with immunoSEQ multiplex PCR; TCRdb's copy has only in-frame clones and lacks some. The sample gives approximately 190,000 clones, around 82% of which show up once; roughly 5.2% is in the top ten. Sequenced sample: PBMCs or T cells enriched from blood (not recorded which). The receptor set was obtained from a woman aged 55 to 70 with acute COVID-19. Each CDR3 is given with its conserved first and last residue. The order of the fields is CDR3 protein, CDR3 DNA, V gene, J gene, D gene, clone size. The D gene is left open where the match is weak. Some rows have no size entry. The others give once, few or many, or a class for an expanded clone.

CAISVRDSAGPQHF,TGTGCCATCAGTGTTAGGGATTCAGCGGGGCCCCAGCATTTT,TRBV10-3,TRBJ1-5,NA,NA
CASSLSPGTEAFF,TGTGCCAGCAGCTTATCCCCGGGCACTGAAGCTTTCTTT,TRBV11-3,TRBJ1-1,NA,NA
CASTTPLAGVETQYF,TGTGCCAGCACTACCCCCCTAGCGGGGGTGGAGACCCAGTACTTC,TRBV28,TRBJ2-5,TRBD2,NA
CASSDTHNSPLHF,TGTGCCAGCAGCGACACCCATAATTCACCCCTCCACTTT,TRBV3-1/TRBV3-2,TRBJ1-6,NA,NA
CASSQERGRGRDYGYTF,TGCGCCAGCAGCCAAGAGCGAGGGAGGGGAAGGGACTATGGCTACACCTTC,TRBV4-3,TRBJ1-2,NA,few
CASSQDRAGGSTQPQHF,TGCGCCAGCAGCCAAGATAGGGCAGGGGGCAGTACCCAGCCCCAGCATTTT,TRBV4-3,TRBJ1-5,TRBD1,once
CASSWTSGRAGETQYF,TGTGCCAGCAGCTGGACTAGCGGGAGGGCCGGGGAGACCCAGTACTTC,TRBV7-6,TRBJ2-5,TRBD2,few
CASSRDRKETQYF,TGTGCCAGCAGCCGGGACAGAAAAGAGACCCAGTACTTC,TRBV14,TRBJ2-5,TRBD1,NA
CATSDPGKTGANVLTF,TGTGCCACCAGTGACCCAGGAAAAACTGGGGCCAACGTCCTGACTTTC,TRBV24-1,TRBJ2-6,NA,NA
CASSPEGNEKLFF,TGTGCCAGCTCCCCGGAGGGTAATGAAAAACTGTTTTTT,TRBV18,TRBJ1-4,NA,NA
CASSSPRPGEDGYTF,TGTGCCAGCAGCTCCCCTCGACCGGGTGAGGATGGCTACACCTTC,TRBV11-2,TRBJ1-2,NA,NA
CASSLDRGLSEAFF,TGTGCCAGCAGTTTGGACAGGGGGCTTTCTGAAGCTTTCTTT,TRBV6-2/TRBV6-3,TRBJ1-1,TRBD1,once
CASSQATSGGIEQYF,TGCGCCAGCAGCCAGGCTACTAGCGGGGGGATCGAGCAGTACTTC,TRBV4-1,TRBJ2-7,TRBD2,NA
CASSPQGAGANLNF,TGTGCCAGCAGCCCCCAAGGGGCAGGCGCCAATCTTAACTTC,TRBV5-4,TRBJ2-4,NA,NA
CASSPRGGENTEAFF,TGCGCCAGCAGCCCCCGAGGGGGGGAAAACACTGAAGCTTTCTTT,TRBV5-1,TRBJ1-1,NA,once
CASSLTGTSGTYEQYF,TGTGCCAGCAGCTTAACAGGGACTAGCGGAACCTACGAGCAGTACTTC,TRBV7-9,TRBJ2-7,TRBD2,NA
CASSLVLASDTDTQYF,TGTGCCAGCAGCTTAGTACTAGCGTCTGACACAGATACGCAGTATTTT,TRBV7-9,TRBJ2-3,TRBD2,NA